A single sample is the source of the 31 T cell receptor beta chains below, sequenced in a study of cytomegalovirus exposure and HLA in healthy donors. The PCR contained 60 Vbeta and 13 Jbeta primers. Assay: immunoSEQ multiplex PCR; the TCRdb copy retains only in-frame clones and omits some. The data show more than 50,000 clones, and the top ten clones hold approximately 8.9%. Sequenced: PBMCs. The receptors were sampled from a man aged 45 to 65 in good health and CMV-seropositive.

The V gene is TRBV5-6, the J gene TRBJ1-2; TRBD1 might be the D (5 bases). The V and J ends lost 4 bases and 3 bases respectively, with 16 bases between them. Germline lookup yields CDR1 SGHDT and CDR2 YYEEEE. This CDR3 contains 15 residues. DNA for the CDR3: TGTGCCAGCAGCCACAGTTTGGTAGGGGACTATGGCTACACCTTC. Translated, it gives CASSHSLVGDYGYTF.

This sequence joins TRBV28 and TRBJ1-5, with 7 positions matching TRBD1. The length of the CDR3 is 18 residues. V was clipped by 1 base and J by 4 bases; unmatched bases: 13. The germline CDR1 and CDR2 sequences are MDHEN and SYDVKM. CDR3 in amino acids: CASSLFPEGAILNQPQHF. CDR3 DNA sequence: TGTGCCAGCAGTTTATTTCCGGAGGGGGCGATTTTAAATCAGCCCCAGCATTTT.

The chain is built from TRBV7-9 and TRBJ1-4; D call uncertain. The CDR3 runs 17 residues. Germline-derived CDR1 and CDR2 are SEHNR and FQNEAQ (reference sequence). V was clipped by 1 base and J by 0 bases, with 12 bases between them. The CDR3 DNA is TGTGCCAGCAGCTTAGATCAGACACTTGCAACTAATGAAAAACTGTTTTTT. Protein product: CASSLDQTLATNEKLFF.

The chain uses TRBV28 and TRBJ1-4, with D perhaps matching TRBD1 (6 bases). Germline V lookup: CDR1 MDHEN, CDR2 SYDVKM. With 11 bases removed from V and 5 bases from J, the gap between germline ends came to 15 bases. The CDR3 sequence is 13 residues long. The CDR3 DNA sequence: TGTGCCTCCCAAAGGGACATCAATGAAAAACTGTTTTTT. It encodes CASQRDINEKLFF.

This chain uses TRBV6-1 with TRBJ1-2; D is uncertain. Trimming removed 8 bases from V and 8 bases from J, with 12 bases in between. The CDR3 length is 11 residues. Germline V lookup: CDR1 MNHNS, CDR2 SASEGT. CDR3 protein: CASGRDQGYTF. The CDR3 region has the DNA TGTGCCAGCGGGAGGGATCAGGGCTACACCTTC.

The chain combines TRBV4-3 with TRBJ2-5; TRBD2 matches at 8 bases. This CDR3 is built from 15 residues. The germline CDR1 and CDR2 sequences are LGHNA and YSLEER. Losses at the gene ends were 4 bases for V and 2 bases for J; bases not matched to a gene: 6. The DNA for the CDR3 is TGCGCCAGCAGCCCTAGCCGGGGGGGTCAAGAGACCCAGTACTTC. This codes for CASSPSRGGQETQYF.

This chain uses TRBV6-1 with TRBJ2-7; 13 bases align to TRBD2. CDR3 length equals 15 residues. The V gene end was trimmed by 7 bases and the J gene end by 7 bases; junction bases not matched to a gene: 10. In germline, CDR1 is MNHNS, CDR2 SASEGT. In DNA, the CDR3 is TGTGCCAGCATATCTGGACTAGCGGGAGAGCGGGAGCAGTACTTC. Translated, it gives CASISGLAGEREQYF.

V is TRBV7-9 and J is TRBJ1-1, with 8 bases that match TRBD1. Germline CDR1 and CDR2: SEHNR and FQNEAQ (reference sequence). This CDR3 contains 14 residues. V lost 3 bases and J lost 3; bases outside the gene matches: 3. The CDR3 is CASSFYRGDTEAFF. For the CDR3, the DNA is TGTGCCAGCAGCTTTTACAGGGGGGACACTGAAGCTTTCTTT.

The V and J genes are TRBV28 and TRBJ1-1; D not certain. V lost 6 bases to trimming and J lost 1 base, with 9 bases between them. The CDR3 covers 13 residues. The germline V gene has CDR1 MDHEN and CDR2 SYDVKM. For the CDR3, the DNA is TGTGCCAGCAGGTATTCAGGGAACACTGAAGCTTTCTTT. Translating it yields CASRYSGNTEAFF.

The CDR3 sequence: CASSLVSTTQPGELFF. Written as DNA, the CDR3 is TGTGCCAGCAGCTTAGTTAGCACAACTCAACCGGGGGAGCTGTTTTTT. The J gene is TRBJ2-2, the V gene TRBV7-6; D is unclear. Looked up from germline, CDR1 is SGHVS and CDR2 is FNYEAQ. With 1 base removed from V and 8 bases from J, the gap between germline ends came to 17 bases. This CDR3 spans 16 amino acids.

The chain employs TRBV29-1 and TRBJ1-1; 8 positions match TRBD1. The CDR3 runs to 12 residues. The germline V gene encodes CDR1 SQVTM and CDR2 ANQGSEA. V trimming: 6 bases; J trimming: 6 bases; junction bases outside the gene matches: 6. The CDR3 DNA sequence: TGCAGCGTACTACAGGGGGGGGCTGAAGCTTTCTTT. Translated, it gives CSVLQGGAEAFF.

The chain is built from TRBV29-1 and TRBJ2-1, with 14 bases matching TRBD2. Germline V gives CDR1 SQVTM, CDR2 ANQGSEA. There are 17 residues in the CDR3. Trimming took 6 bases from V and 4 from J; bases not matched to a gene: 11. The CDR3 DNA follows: TGCAGCGTCGTCGGACTAGCGGGAGGACTTCATTACAATGAGCAGTTCTTC. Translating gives CSVVGLAGGLHYNEQFF.

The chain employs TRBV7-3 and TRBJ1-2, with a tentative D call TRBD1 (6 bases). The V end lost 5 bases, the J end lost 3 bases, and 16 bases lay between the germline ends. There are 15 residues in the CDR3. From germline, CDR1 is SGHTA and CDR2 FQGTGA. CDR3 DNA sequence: TGTGCCAGCAGCCTACAGGGTTCTGGGGACTATGGCTACACCTTC. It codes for CASSLQGSGDYGYTF.

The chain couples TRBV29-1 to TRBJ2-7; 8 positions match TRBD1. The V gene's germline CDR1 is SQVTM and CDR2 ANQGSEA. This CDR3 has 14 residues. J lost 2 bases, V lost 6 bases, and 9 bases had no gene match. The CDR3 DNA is TGCAGCGTACTCGGACAGGGAACCGCCTACGAGCAGTACTTC. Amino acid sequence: CSVLGQGTAYEQYF.

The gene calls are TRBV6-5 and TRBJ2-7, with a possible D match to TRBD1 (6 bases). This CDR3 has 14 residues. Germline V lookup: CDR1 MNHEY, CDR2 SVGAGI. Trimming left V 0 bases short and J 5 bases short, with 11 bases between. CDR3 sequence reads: CASSYSKGVHEQYF. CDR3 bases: TGTGCCAGCAGTTACTCGAAGGGGGTCCACGAGCAGTACTTC.

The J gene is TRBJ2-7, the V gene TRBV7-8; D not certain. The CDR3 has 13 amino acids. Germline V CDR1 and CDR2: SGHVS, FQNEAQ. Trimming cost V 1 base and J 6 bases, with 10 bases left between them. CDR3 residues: CASSLVHSGEQYF. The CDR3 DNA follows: TGTGCCAGCAGCTTAGTTCACTCCGGCGAGCAGTACTTC.

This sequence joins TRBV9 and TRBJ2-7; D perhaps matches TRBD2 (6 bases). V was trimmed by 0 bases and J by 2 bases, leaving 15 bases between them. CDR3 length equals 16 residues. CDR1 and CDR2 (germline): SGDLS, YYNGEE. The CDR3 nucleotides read TGTGCCAGCAGCGTAGCGCCGGGGGTGGGGACCTACGAGCAGTACTTC. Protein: CASSVAPGVGTYEQYF.

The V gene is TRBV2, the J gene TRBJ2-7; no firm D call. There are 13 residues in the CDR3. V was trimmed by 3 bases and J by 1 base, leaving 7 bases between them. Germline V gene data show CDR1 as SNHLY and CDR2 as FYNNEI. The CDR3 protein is CASSEQTSYEQYF. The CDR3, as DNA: TGTGCCAGCAGTGAGCAAACATCCTACGAGCAGTACTTC.

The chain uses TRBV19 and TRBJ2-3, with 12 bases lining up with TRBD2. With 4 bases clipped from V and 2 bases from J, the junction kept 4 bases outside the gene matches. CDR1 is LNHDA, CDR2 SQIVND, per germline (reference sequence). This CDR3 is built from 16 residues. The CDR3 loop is CASSTTSGGLTDTQYF. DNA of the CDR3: TGTGCCAGTAGTACGACTAGCGGGGGCCTCACAGATACGCAGTATTTT.

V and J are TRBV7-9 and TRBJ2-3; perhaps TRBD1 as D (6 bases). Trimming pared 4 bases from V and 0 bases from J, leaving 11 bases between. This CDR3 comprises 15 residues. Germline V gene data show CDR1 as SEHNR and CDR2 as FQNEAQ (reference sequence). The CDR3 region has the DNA TGTGCCAGCAGCTCCGGACAGCAAAGCACAGATACGCAGTATTTT. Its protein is CASSSGQQSTDTQYF.

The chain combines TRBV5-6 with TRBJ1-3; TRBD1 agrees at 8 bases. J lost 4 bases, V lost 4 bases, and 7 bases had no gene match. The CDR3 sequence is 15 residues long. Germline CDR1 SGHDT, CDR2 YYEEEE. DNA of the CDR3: TGTGCCAGCAGCCATCAGGGGGCGGGAGGAAACACCATATATTTT. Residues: CASSHQGAGGNTIYF.

CDR3 residues: CASSPRQANYGYTF. The CDR3 DNA follows: TGTGCCAGCAGCCCCAGACAGGCAAACTATGGCTACACCTTC. The chain links TRBV6-5 to TRBJ1-2, with a weak D call TRBD1 (6 bases). The CDR3 covers 14 residues. Trimming left V 6 bases short and J 2 bases short, with 13 bases between. CDR1 is MNHEY and CDR2 is SVGAGI in the germline V gene.

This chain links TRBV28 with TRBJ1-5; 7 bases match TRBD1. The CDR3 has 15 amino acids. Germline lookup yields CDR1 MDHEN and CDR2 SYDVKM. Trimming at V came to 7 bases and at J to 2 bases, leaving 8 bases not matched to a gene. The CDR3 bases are TGTGCCAGCACCCCCGGGGACAGCCGCAATCAGCCCCAGCATTTT. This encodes CASTPGDSRNQPQHF.

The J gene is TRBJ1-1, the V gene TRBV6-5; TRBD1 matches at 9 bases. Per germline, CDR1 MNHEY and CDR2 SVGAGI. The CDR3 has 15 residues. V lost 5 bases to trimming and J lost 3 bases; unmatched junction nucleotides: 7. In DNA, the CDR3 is TGTGCCAGCAGTCCTGGGACAGGGCCCCACACTGAAGCTTTCTTT. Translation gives CASSPGTGPHTEAFF.

Here the CDR3 DNA reads TGTGCCAGCAGCGTCAGCTACGGGGGTGGATTCGACGAGCAGTACTTC. Residues: CASSVSYGGGFDEQYF. The chain has TRBV9 and TRBJ2-7; TRBD2 is a possible D gene (6 bases). This CDR3 contains 16 residues. V dropped 2 bases and J dropped 5 bases, with 20 bases sitting between them. The V gene's germline CDR1 is SGDLS and CDR2 YYNGEE. Filled out from reference TRBV9 and TRBJ2-7, the complete variable domain reads DSGVTQTPKHLITATGQRVTLRCSPRSGDLSVYWYQQSLDQGLQFLIQYYNGEERAKGNILERFSAQQFPDLHSELNLSSLELGDSALYFCASSVSYGGGFDEQYFGPGTRLTVT.

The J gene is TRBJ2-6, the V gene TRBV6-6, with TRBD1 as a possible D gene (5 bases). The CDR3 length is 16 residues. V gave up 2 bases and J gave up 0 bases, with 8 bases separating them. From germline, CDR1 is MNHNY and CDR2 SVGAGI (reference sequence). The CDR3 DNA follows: TGTGCCAGCAGTTACGGACACAGCTCTGGGGCCAACGTCCTGACTTTC. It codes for CASSYGHSSGANVLTF.

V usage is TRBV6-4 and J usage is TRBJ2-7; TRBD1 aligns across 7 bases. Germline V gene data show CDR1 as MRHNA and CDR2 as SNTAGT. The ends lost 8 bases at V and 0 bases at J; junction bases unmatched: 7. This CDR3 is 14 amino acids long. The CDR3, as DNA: TGTGCCAGCCGCCGGGACAGCAACTCCTACGAGCAGTACTTC. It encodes CASRRDSNSYEQYF.

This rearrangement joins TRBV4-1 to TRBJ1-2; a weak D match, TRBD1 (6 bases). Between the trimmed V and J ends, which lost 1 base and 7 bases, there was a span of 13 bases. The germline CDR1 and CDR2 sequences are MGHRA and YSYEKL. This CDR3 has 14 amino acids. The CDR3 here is CASSQGRQDSGYTF. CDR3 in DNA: TGCGCCAGCAGCCAAGGAAGGCAGGACAGTGGCTACACCTTC.

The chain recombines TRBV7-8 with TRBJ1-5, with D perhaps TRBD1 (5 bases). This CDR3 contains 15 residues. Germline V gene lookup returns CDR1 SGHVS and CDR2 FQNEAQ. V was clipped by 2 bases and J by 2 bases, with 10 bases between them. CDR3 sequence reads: CASSLTTGRNQPQHF. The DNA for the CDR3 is TGTGCCAGCAGCTTAACAACAGGACGCAATCAGCCCCAGCATTTT.

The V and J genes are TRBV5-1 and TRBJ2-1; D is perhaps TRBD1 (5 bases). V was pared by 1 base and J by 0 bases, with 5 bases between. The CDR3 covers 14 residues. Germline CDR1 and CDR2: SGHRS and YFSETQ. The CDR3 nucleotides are TGCGCCAGCAGCTTGCAGGGCTCCTACAATGAGCAGTTCTTC. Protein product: CASSLQGSYNEQFF.

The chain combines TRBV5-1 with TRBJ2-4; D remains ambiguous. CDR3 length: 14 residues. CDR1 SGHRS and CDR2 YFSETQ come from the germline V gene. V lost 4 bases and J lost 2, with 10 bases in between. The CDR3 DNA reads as TGCGCCAGCAGCAATACAGATACCAAAAACATTCAGTACTTC. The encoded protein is CASSNTDTKNIQYF.